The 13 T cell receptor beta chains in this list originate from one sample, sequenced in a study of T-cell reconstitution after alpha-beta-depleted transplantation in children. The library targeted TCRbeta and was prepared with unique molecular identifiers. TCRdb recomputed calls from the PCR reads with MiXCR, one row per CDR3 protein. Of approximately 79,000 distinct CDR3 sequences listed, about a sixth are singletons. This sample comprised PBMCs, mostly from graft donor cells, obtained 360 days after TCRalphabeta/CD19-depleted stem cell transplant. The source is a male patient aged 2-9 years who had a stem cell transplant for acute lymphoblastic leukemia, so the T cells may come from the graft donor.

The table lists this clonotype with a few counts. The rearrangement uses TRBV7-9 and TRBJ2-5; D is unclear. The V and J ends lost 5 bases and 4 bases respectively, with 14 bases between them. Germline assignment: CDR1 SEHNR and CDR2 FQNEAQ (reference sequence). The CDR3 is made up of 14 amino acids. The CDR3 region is CASSTSTFRETQYF. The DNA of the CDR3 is TGTGCCAGCAGCACATCGACATTTCGAGAGACCCAGTACTTC.

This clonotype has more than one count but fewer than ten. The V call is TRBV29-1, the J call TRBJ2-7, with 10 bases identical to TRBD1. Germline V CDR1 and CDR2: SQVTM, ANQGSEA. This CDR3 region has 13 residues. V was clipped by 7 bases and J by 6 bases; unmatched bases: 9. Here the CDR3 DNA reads TGCAGCGGGGGGGACAGGGGTAGGCTCGAGCAGTACTTC. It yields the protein CSGGDRGRLEQYF.

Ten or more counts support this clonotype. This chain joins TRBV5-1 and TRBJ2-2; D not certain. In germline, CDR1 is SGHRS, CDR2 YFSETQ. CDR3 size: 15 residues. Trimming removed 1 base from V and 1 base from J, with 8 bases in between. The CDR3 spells CASSLTGLNTGELFF. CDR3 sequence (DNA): TGCGCCAGCAGCTTGACCGGCCTGAACACCGGGGAGCTGTTTTTT.

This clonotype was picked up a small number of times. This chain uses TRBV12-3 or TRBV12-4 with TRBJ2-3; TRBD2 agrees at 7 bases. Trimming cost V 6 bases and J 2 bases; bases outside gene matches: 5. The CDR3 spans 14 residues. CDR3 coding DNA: TGTGCCAGCAGCAAACTAGCGACCACAGATACGCAGTATTTT. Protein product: CASSKLATTDTQYF.

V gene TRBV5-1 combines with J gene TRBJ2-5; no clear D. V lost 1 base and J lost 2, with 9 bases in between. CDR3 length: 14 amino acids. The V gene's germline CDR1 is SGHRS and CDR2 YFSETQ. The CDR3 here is CASSLTAGQETQYF. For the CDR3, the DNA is TGCGCCAGCAGCTTGACGGCAGGACAAGAGACCCAGTACTTC.

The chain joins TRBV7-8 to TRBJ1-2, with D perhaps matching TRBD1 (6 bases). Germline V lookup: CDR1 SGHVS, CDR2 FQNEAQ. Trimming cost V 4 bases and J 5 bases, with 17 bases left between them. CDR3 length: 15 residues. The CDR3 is CASSSGQRIEYGYTF. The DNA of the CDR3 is TGTGCCAGCAGCTCAGGACAGAGGATTGAGTATGGCTACACCTTC.

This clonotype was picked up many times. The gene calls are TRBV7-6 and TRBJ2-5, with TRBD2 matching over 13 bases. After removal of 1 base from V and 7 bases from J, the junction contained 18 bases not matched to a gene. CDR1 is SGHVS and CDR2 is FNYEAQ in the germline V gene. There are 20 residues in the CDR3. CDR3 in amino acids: CASSLVGLAGVTNSGGTQYF. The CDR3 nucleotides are TGTGCCAGCAGCTTAGTCGGACTAGCGGGAGTGACTAACTCGGGGGGGACCCAGTACTTC.

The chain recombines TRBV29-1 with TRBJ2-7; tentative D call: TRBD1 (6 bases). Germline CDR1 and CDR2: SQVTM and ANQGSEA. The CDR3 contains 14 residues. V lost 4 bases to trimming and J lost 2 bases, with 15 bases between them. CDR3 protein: CSVVIGGSAYEQYF. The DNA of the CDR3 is TGCAGCGTTGTCATAGGGGGATCAGCCTACGAGCAGTACTTC.

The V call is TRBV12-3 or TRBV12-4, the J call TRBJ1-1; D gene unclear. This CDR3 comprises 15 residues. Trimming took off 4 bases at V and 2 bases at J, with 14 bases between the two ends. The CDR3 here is CASSSSPGFNTEAFF. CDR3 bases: TGTGCCAGCAGTTCCTCTCCGGGGTTTAACACTGAAGCTTTCTTT.

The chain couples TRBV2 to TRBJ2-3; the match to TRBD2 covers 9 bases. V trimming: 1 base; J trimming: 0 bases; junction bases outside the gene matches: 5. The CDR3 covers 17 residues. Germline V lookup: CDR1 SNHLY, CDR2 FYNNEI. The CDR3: CASSEGLAGPSTDTQYF. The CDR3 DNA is TGTGCCAGCAGTGAAGGGCTAGCGGGGCCTAGCACAGATACGCAGTATTTT.

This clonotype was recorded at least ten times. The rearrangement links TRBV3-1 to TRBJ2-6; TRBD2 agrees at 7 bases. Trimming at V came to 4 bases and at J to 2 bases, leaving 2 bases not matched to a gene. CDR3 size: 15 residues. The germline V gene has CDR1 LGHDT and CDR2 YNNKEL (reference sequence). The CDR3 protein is CASSPGGAGANVLTF. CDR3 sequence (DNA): TGTGCCAGCAGCCCTGGGGGGGCTGGGGCCAACGTCCTGACTTTC.

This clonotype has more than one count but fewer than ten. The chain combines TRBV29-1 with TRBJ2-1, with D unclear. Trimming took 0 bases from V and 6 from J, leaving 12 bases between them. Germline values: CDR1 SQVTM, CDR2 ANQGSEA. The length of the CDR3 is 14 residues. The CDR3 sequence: CSVEDLIYGNEQFF. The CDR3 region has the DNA TGCAGCGTTGAAGACCTTATATACGGCAATGAGCAGTTCTTC.

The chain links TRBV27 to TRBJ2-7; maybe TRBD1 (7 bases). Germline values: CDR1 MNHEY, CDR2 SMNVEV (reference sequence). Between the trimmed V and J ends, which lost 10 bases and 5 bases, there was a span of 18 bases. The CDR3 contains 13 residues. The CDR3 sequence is CATAWRGPDEQYF. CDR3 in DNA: TGTGCCACCGCGTGGAGGGGGCCCGACGAGCAGTACTTC.